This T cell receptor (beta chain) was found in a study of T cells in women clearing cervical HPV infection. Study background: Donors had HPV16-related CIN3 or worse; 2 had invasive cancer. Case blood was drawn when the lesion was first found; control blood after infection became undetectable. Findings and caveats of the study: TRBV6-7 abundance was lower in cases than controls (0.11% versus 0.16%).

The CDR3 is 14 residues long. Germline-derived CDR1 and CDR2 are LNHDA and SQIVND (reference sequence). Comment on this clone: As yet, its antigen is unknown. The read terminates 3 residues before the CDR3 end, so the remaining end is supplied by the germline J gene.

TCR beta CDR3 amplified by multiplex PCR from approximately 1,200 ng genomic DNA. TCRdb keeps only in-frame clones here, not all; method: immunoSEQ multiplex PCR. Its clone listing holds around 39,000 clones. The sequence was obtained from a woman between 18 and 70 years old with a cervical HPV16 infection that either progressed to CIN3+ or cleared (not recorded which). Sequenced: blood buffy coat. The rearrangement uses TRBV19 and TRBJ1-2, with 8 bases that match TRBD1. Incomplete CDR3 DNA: TGTGCCAGTAGTACCGATCGGACAGGGCAAGGC. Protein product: CASSTDRTGQG. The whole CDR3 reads CASSTDRTGQGYTF.